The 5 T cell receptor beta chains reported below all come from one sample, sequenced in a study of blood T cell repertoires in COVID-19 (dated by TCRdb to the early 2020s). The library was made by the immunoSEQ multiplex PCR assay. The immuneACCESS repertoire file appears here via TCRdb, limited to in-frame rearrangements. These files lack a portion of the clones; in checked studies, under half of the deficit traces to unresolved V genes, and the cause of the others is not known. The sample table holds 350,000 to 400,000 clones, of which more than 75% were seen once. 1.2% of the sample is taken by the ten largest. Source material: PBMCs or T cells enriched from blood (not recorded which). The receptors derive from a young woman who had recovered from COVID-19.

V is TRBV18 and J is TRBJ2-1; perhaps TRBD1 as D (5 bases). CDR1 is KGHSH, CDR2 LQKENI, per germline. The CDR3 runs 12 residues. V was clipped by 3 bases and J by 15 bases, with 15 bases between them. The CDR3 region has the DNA TGTGCCAGCTCACCTTCAGGGAATGCCCCGTTCTTC. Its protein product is CASSPSGNAPFF.

CDR3 in amino acids: CASSLTGVAYNEQFF. Here the CDR3 DNA reads TGTGCCAGCAGCTTAACAGGGGTAGCCTACAATGAGCAGTTCTTC. V and J are TRBV5-6 and TRBJ2-1, with 7 bases fitting TRBD1. V trimming: 2 bases; J trimming: 2 bases; junction bases outside the gene matches: 4. CDR1 is SGHDT, CDR2 YYEEEE, per germline. The CDR3 has 15 residues.

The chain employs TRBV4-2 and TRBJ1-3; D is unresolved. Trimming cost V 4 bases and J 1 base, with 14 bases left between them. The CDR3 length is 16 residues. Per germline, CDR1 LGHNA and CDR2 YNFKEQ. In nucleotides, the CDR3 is TGTGCCAGCAGCCTCTCCGGAGGGAAGTCTGGAAACACCATATATTTT. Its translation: CASSLSGGKSGNTIYF.

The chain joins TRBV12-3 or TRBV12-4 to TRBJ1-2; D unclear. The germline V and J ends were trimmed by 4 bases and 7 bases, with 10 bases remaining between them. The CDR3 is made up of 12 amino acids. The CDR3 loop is CASSSDFGGYTF. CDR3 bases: TGTGCCAGCAGTTCAGACTTCGGTGGCTACACCTTC.

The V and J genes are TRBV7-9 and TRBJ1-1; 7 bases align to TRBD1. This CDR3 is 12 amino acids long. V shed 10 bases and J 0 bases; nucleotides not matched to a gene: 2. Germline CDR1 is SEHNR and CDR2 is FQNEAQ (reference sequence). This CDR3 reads CATGQLNTEAFF. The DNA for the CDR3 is TGTGCCACGGGACAGTTGAACACTGAAGCTTTCTTT.